The 3 T cell receptor beta chains presented below share a single source sample, sequenced in a study of cytomegalovirus exposure and HLA in healthy donors. Use of 60 Vbeta and 13 Jbeta primers characterized the PCR. TCRdb keeps only in-frame clones here, not all; method: immunoSEQ multiplex PCR. This sample has approximately 150,000 clones, with 80% found just once. The sequencing sample was made of PBMCs. These receptor sequences come from a man in his thirties or forties in good health and CMV-seronegative.

In this sample, this clone turned up once. Other DNA sequences in the same sample also yield this CDR3. The chain has TRBV28 and TRBJ1-1; 7 bases align to TRBD1. The CDR3 extends over 13 amino acids. The V segment lost 6 bases and the J segment 4 bases; nucleotides outside the gene matches: 5. In germline, CDR1 is MDHEN, CDR2 SYDVKM. This CDR3 reads CASSSAGGTEAFF. CDR3 DNA sequence: TGTGCCAGCAGCTCGGCAGGGGGCACTGAAGCTTTCTTT. The variable domain in full, with the rest retrieved from reference TRBV28 and TRBJ1-1, is DVKVTQSSRYLVKRTGEKVFLECVQDMDHENMFWYRQDPGLGLRLIYFSYDVKMKEKGDIPEGYSVSREKKERFSLILESASTNQTSMYLCASSSAGGTEAFFGQGTRLTVV.

V usage is TRBV4-1 and J usage is TRBJ1-2; TRBD1 is a possible D gene (5 bases). Looked up from germline, CDR1 is MGHRA and CDR2 is YSYEKL. The CDR3 contains 16 residues. Trimming left V 0 bases short and J 1 base short, with 12 bases between. In DNA, the CDR3 is TGCGCCAGCAGCCAAGATAGGGGATGGCGTAACTATGGCTACACCTTC. This encodes CASSQDRGWRNYGYTF.

The chain carries TRBV5-1 and TRBJ2-3; D is unresolved. V dropped 1 base and J dropped 5 bases, with 5 bases sitting between them. Per the germline V gene, CDR1 is SGHRS and CDR2 is YFSETQ. This CDR3 is built from 12 residues. CDR3 amino acids: CASSLSRDTQYF. The CDR3 DNA sequence: TGCGCCAGCAGCTTGTCCAGAGATACGCAGTATTTT.